This T cell receptor (beta chain) is from a study of T-cell reconstitution after alpha-beta-depleted transplantation in children. Study results and limitations: Reportedly, only several hundred clones from non-depleted graft cells drove alpha-beta T-cell counts at about two months.

The table lists this clonotype with many counts. As yet, its antigen is unknown. The junction had 10 bases not matched to a gene; V was cut back by 6 bases and J by 0 bases. CDR3 length: 16 amino acids. Unique molecular identifiers tagged the TCRbeta library. From the PCR reads, TCRdb called clonotypes with MiXCR, one entry per CDR3 protein. Among 250,000 to 300,000 distinct CDR3 sequences listed, about a tenth were seen once. The source is a boy younger than two with acute myeloid leukemia, due to receive a stem cell transplant. The chain carries TRBV12-3 or TRBV12-4 and TRBJ1-2, with TRBD1 matching over 7 bases. This specimen was PBMCs, taken before TCRalphabeta/CD19-depleted stem cell transplant. The CDR3 here is CASRPRDSDTNYGYTF. The CDR3 DNA sequence: TGTGCCAGCAGGCCCCGGGACAGCGATACTAACTATGGCTACACCTTC.